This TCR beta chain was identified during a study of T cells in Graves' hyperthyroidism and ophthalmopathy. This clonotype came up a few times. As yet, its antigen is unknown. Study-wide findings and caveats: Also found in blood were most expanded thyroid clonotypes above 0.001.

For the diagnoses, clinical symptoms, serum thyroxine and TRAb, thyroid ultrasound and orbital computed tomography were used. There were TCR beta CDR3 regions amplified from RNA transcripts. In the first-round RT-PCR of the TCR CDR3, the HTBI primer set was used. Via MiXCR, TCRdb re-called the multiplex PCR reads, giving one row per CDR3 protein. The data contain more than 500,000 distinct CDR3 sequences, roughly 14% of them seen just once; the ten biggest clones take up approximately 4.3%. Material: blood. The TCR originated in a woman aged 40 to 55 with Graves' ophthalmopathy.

In DNA form, the CDR3 reads TGTGCCTGGAGGGCTGATACGGGAGGGGGGGGTATGAACACTGAAGCTTTCTTT. Protein: CAWRADTGGGGMNTEAFF. This chain connects TRBV30 to TRBJ1-1, with D possibly matching TRBD1 (6 bases). Per the germline V gene, CDR1 is GTSNPN and CDR2 is SVGIG (reference sequence). V was cut by 3 bases and J by 0 bases, with 23 bases left in between. The CDR3 has 18 residues.